This TCR beta chain was retrieved from a study of post-analysis software for immune sequencing data. On the study more broadly: The courses of disease that were included comprised relapsing-remitting, secondary progressive and progressive-relapsing multiple sclerosis.

Whole-study findings and limits: A handful of TRBV segments occurring more often in patients than controls included TRBV5-6, TRBV5-1 and TRBV20-1. Significantly lower normalized Chao1 diversity was found in patients with multiple sclerosis relative to controls.

cDNA libraries for TCR beta contained unique molecular identifiers. The authors obtained roughly 550,000 cDNA molecules from roughly 1 to 10 million T cells. A single record per CDR3 protein comes from TCRdb applying MiXCR to the PCR reads. The sample consists of over 250,000 distinct CDR3 sequences, 30% to 45% of them appearing once. On this clonotype: The antigen remains undetermined.

The V end lost 6 bases, the J end lost 9 bases, and 18 bases lay between the germline ends. The CDR3 runs to 14 residues. The receptor was derived from a girl aged 10-17 years with multiple sclerosis. The gene calls are TRBV6-7 and TRBJ1-5; the D is unclear. TRBV6-7 is an ORF, and what it does is uncertain. The specimen was blood. The CDR3 reads CASRQAFVCRPQHF. In DNA form, the CDR3 reads TGTGCCAGCAGGCAAGCATTCGTGTGTCGGCCCCAGCATTTT.